This record covers a single T cell receptor beta chain. The source of the sample is a study of blood T cell repertoires in COVID-19. Each participant's cohort was designated according to participant-reported clinical history. The CDR3 covers 17 residues. The V and J ends lost 3 bases and 7 bases respectively, with 19 bases between them. Germline V CDR1 and CDR2: LGHDT, YNNKEL (reference sequence). Study processing details: Researchers report that nucleated cell counts were estimated from reference gene primer amplification. Profiling relied on immunoSEQ multiplex PCR, and the TCRdb table lists in-frame clones only, not all of them. V and J calls and clone size are as listed in that table; D and trimming were resolved from the DNA. The repertoire includes roughly 320,000 clones, around 86% of them detected once, and about 4% sits in the top ten.

What was sequenced was PBMCs or T cells enriched from blood (not recorded which). This receptor was identified in a man aged 25-45 years who had recovered from COVID-19. J is TRBJ1-6 and V is TRBV3-1 (or the pseudogene TRBV3-2); the D gene is possibly TRBD1 (5 bases). The CDR3 nucleotides read TGTGCCAGCAGCCAGGGTCGGCCCGGGGGTAGGAATTCACCCCTCCACTTT. This sequence encodes CASSQGRPGGRNSPLHF.